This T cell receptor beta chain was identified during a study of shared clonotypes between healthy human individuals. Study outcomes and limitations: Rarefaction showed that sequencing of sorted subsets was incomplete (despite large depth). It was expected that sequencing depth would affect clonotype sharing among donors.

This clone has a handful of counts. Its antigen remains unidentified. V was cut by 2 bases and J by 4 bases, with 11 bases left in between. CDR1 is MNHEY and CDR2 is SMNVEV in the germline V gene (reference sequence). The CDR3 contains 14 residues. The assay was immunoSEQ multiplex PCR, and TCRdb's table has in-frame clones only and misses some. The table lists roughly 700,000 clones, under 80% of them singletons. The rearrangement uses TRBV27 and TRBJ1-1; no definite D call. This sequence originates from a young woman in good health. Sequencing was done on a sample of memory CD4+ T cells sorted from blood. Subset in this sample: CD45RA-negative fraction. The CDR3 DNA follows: TGTGCCAGCAGTTTAACCCTTCTGAGCACTGAAGCTTTCTTT. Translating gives CASSLTLLSTEAFF.